The subject of this entry is one TCR beta chain. Its antigen is not yet known. Base qualities are not at hand, and no much larger clone is one base apart. V sheds 1 base and J sheds 1 base, leaving 7 bases between their ends. The germline V gene encodes CDR1 LGHDT and CDR2 YNNKEL (reference sequence). Inclusive of the bounding cysteine and phenylalanine, the CDR3 is 14 residues long. The sequence is cut down to CDR3 DNA, 42 bases in frame from base 1. This entry belongs to a study of T cell responses to AZD1222 COVID-19 vaccine (dated by TCRdb to about 2021). As for the study more broadly: A total of 233 trial participants underwent TCR sequencing, of whom roughly 210 received two doses of AZD1222 and 26 received two doses of the MenACWY control vaccine. Trial participants were enrolled into age subgroups of 18-55, 56-69 and 70-plus years, which contained approximately 150, 30 and 60 TCR-sequenced participants, respectively.

Broader findings and caveats from the paper: Because no samples from the day 14 peak response were available, repertoires could be characterized only after the peak T cell response. In the small 56-69-year group, the increase in depth fell short of significance, most likely because of low power. Reportedly, almost half of the unique spike-specific TCRs recognized epitopes lying outside the regions that are mutated in the B.1.351 and B.1.1.7 variants. After two AZD1222 doses, both the breadth and the depth of spike-specific TCRs were significantly higher than at day 0 and than in MenACWY recipients. The whole spike protein was spanned by vaccine-associated CD4 TCRs, and dominant responses were seen in regions 160-218 and 743-854. Participants were mostly white British, with more females than males. The authors suggested clonal diversity may have been underestimated. Conclusions about previously exposed vaccinees are limited because only six or seven AZD1222 recipients were SARS-CoV-2 seropositive at baseline.

According to the study, the label for this sample's time point signals: baseline before first vaccination. In light of the paper, this sample's treatment or condition label describes: meningococcal conjugate vaccine given as trial control. Vaccinee samples were obtained from the UK trials COV001 and COV002, which included a single-blind randomized controlled phase 2/3 trial of AZD1222 (ChAdOx1 nCoV-19) in healthy adults. For TCRbeta chain sequencing, PBMC samples were collected from trial participants at day 0 and at day 28 after the second dose. The CDR3 regions of human TCRbeta chains were analyzed by immunosequencing. The published analysis was carried out like this. TCRs in the repertoires were compared against a reference library of SARS-CoV-2-specific TCRs that had been generated with the MIRA antigen-specificity platform. Breadth was defined as the fraction of unique TCRs that were SARS-CoV-2-associated, and depth was defined as the fraction of total T cells that were SARS-CoV-2-associated. Using the MIRA data, every spike-specific TCR was mapped to the spike region that the TCR reacted to and assigned to either a CD4 or a CD8 class. Log10-transformed breadth and depth values were compared by one-way ANOVA with Sidak's multiple comparisons tests. TCRdb took this table from immuneACCESS and kept in-frame rearrangements with V and J called. Such tables lack part of the clones; where checked against another copy, unresolved V genes explain under half of the gap, and the rest is unexplained. The V and J calls and clone size are taken from that table; D and trimming were inferred from the DNA. Here the sample has about 76,000 clones; around 89% occur a single time. The ten largest account for roughly 4.7% of the sample.

The sequence links TRBV3-1 (or the pseudogene TRBV3-2) to TRBJ1-1, with the D gene call left open. Here the sequenced sample was peripheral blood, taken on day 0 of MenACWY control vaccination. The receptor comes from an adult in good health. The CDR3 reads CASSQVGKNTEAFF. The DNA sequence is given as TGTGCCAGCAGCCAAGTAGGCAAGAACACTGAAGCTTTCTTT.